The present TCR beta chain was sequenced within a study of cytomegalovirus exposure and HLA in healthy donors. CDR3 length equals 13 residues. CDR1 and CDR2 from the germline V gene are SQVTM and ANQGSEA. V lost 7 bases and J lost 7; bases outside the gene matches: 7. It was with 60 Vbeta and 13 Jbeta primers that the PCR ran. Here immunoSEQ multiplex PCR was the method, and the copy in TCRdb shows in-frame clones only, minus some. Here the sample spans some 140,000 clones, 60% to 80% being singletons. This receptor was taken from a man in his fifties in good health and CMV-seropositive. Sample: PBMCs. The rearrangement joins TRBV29-1 to TRBJ2-1, with 10 bases fitting TRBD1. The CDR3 region is CSAADRGRNEQFF. Written as DNA, the CDR3 is TGCAGCGCTGCGGACAGGGGGAGGAATGAGCAGTTCTTC.